The clone carrying this TCR beta chain was seen a handful of times. This entry belongs to a study of identical twins. Germline V gene sequence: CDR1 LGHDT, CDR2 YNNKEL (reference sequence). CDR3 length: 15 amino acids. Trimming cost V 4 bases and J 5 bases; bases outside gene matches: 9. A universal primer site was created by template switching, with the cDNA bearing unique molecular identifiers. Via MiXCR, TCRdb re-called the 5' RACE reads, giving one row per CDR3 protein. The profile shows hundreds of thousands of distinct CDR3 sequences, roughly 20% of them singletons. The same specimen was also included in a second study, on T cells expressing NK-cell markers.

The TCR originated in a woman aged 18-35 years in good health. The sequenced sample was PBMCs. The chain combines TRBV3-1 with TRBJ2-5; 8 bases agree with TRBD2. CDR3 loop: CASSPLGLVEETQYF. The CDR3 bases are TGTGCCAGCAGCCCTCTGGGACTAGTGGAGGAGACCCAGTACTTC.